The 22 T cell receptor beta chains listed next were all sequenced from one sample in a study of blood T cells in healthy people across ages. Through a sample-barcoded 5' primer and a J-beta primer mix, a second PCR was run for about 7 to 12 cycles. From the 5' RACE reads, TCRdb called clonotypes with MiXCR, one entry per CDR3 protein. The sample lists hundreds of thousands of distinct CDR3 sequences; roughly 30% were seen once. The sequenced sample was blood. These receptors originate from an elderly woman in good health.

The chain couples TRBV6-2 or TRBV6-3 to TRBJ2-1, with 8 positions matching TRBD1. J gave up 8 bases and V 3 bases, and 9 bases lay outside the gene matches. CDR1 MNHEY and CDR2 SVGEGT come from the germline V gene. This CDR3 has 15 amino acids. This CDR3 reads CASSYNRGIGDEQFF. The CDR3 nucleotides are TGTGCCAGCAGTTATAACAGGGGGATAGGTGATGAGCAGTTCTTC.

This chain links TRBV30 with TRBJ2-5; 10 nucleotides line up with TRBD2. The length of the CDR3 is 16 residues. Germline values: CDR1 GTSNPN, CDR2 SVGIG (reference sequence). Trimming took 0 bases from V and 2 from J; bases not matched to a gene: 6. CDR3: CAWSVWASGGQETQYF. CDR3 nucleotide sequence: TGTGCCTGGAGTGTCTGGGCTAGCGGGGGACAAGAGACCCAGTACTTC.

This clonotype was counted many times. The chain has TRBV7-2 and TRBJ2-5; D gene ambiguous. This CDR3 spans 13 amino acids. The germline gives CDR1 SGHTA, CDR2 FQGNSA. V was shortened by 2 bases and J by 2 bases, with 6 bases between the two germline ends. CDR3 amino acids: CASSLIPQETQYF. CDR3 bases: TGTGCCAGCAGCTTAATCCCGCAAGAGACCCAGTACTTC.

This clonotype was recorded many times. The V and J genes are TRBV20-1 and TRBJ2-3; TRBD2 matches 7 bases. This CDR3 region has 14 residues. Germline V gene sequence: CDR1 DFQATT, CDR2 SNEGSKA (reference sequence). The V segment lost 8 bases and the J segment 4 bases; nucleotides outside the gene matches: 12. The CDR3: CSLGGQLLPDTQYF. CDR3 DNA: TGCAGTCTGGGAGGGCAGCTTCTTCCAGATACGCAGTATTTT.

The table lists this clonotype with many counts. The V gene is TRBV9, the J gene TRBJ2-1; D call uncertain. Germline loops: CDR1 SGDLS, CDR2 YYNGEE. V was cut by 4 bases and J by 9 bases, with 14 bases left in between. The CDR3 spans 13 residues. The CDR3 bases are TGTGCCAGCAGCTCGGGTGGGCGTCCTGAGCAGTTCTTC. Translating gives CASSSGGRPEQFF.

Concerning this clonotype itself: At one end the junction does not follow the germline gene, possibly because of a read error. This chain uses TRBV7-9 with TRBJ2-7; D is unclear. CDR1 is SEHNR and CDR2 is FQNEAQ in the germline V gene (reference sequence). The CDR3 has 13 residues. The CDR3 here is CAGSLVGNAEQYF. The CDR3 DNA follows: TGTGCCGGCAGCTTAGTTGGTAACGCCGAGCAGTACTTC.

For this clonotype: A much bigger clone sits one base away, suggesting this may be a read error. The rearrangement uses TRBV20-1 and TRBJ2-5, with D possibly TRBD1 on 6 matching bases. V lost 6 bases and J 5 bases, leaving 19 bases between the germline ends. Germline V gives CDR1 DFQATT, CDR2 SNEGSKA (reference sequence). The CDR3 spans 14 residues. The CDR3 region is CSALDYRAGETQYF. The DNA of the CDR3 is TGCAGTGCCCTAGACTACAGGGCCGGGGAGACCCAGTACTTC.

For this clonotype: At one of its ends the junction is not consistent with the germline gene, which may arise from a read error. The genes are TRBV7-2 and TRBJ1-4; D gene ambiguous. The length of the CDR3 is 15 residues. CDR1 and CDR2 from the germline V gene are SGHTA and FQGNSA. The CDR3 sequence: CVSSSRGWGGEKLFF. In nucleotides, the CDR3 is TGTGTCAGCAGCTCAAGAGGGTGGGGTGGAGAAAAACTGTTTTTT.

This clonotype was detected once. This chain links TRBV7-2 with TRBJ2-5, with 9 positions matching TRBD2. With the DNA end fitting TRBJ2-7 better, the J assignment may be wrong. This CDR3 has 16 amino acids. In germline, CDR1 is SGHTA, CDR2 FQGNSA. The CDR3 DNA sequence: TGTGCCAGCAGCTTTGCGCGGACTAGCGAGGCCTACGAGCAGTACTTC. Amino acid sequence: CASSFARTSEAYEQYF.

This clonotype was seen only a few times. This chain's CDR3 is CASSPGAGGATEAFF. The DNA for the CDR3 is TGTGCCAGCAGCCCCGGGGCAGGGGGGGCCACTGAAGCTTTCTTT. The chain joins TRBV3-1 to TRBJ1-1, with 7 bases aligning to TRBD1. The CDR3 has 15 amino acids. CDR1 and CDR2 from the germline V gene are LGHDT and YNNKEL (reference sequence). Losses at the gene ends were 4 bases for V and 4 bases for J; bases not matched to a gene: 9.

This chain uses TRBV12-3 or TRBV12-4 with TRBJ1-2, with a possible D match to TRBD1 (6 bases). This CDR3 spans 15 amino acids. Trimming shortened V by 5 bases and J by 2 bases, and 15 bases separated the two germline ends. This chain's CDR3 is CASSPIKQGNYGYTF. Written as DNA, the CDR3 is TGTGCCAGCAGTCCTATAAAACAGGGAAACTATGGCTACACCTTC.

The chain carries TRBV5-1 and TRBJ1-6, with D unclear. Germline V lookup: CDR1 SGHRS, CDR2 YFSETQ. Trimming pared 0 bases from V and 6 bases from J, leaving 10 bases between. The CDR3 is made up of 15 amino acids. CDR3 amino acids: CASSLGAGGNSPLHF. The CDR3 nucleotides are TGCGCCAGCAGCTTGGGGGCGGGTGGTAATTCACCCCTCCACTTT.

Note on this clonotype: This could be a read error, since a much larger clone is one nucleotide away. This rearrangement joins TRBV9 to TRBJ1-4; D is undetermined. The CDR3 extends over 15 amino acids. The V end lost 2 bases, the J end lost 3 bases, and 11 bases lay between the germline ends. Germline CDR1 reads SGDLS; CDR2 reads YYNGEE. This CDR3 is CASSVGVAANEKLFF. The CDR3 region has the DNA TGTGCCAGCAGCGTTGGTGTTGCAGCTAATGAAAAACTGTTTTTT.

A note on this clonotype: A much more abundant neighbour one base away suggests this may be a read error. This sequence joins TRBV3-1 and TRBJ2-1; 9 positions agree with TRBD1. CDR3 size: 15 residues. Per germline, CDR1 LGHDT and CDR2 YNNKEL (reference sequence). The CDR3 DNA sequence: TGTGCCGGCAGTCGAAATTCCCGGGACAGGGACGAGCAGTTCTTC. This translates into CAGSRNSRDRDEQFF.

This clonotype has ten or more counts. This chain uses TRBV18 with TRBJ2-6; 10 bases line up with TRBD1. The CDR3 covers 16 residues. V lost 6 bases and J lost 3; bases outside the gene matches: 5. The V gene's germline CDR1 is KGHSH and CDR2 LQKENI. CDR3 in amino acids: CASSRTGGLGANVLTF. For the CDR3, the DNA is TGTGCCAGCTCCAGGACAGGGGGACTTGGGGCCAACGTCCTGACTTTC.

Of note for this clonotype: This may stem from a read error, because a much larger clone lies one nucleotide away. This chain joins TRBV20-1 and TRBJ2-7; no reliable D call. Deletions cut 3 bases from V and 7 bases from J, with 10 bases between. The CDR3 sequence is 11 residues long. Looked up from germline, CDR1 is DFQATT and CDR2 is SNEGSKA (reference sequence). The CDR3 sequence: CSARSRNEQYF. CDR3 coding DNA: TGCAGTGCTAGGTCCAGGAATGAGCAGTACTTC.

This clonotype has just a few counts. The chain has TRBV5-4 and TRBJ2-3; TRBD2 matches at 7 bases. The CDR3 extends over 15 amino acids. Germline V lookup: CDR1 SGHNT, CDR2 YYREEE (reference sequence). Trimming cost V 3 bases and J 4 bases; bases outside gene matches: 8. CDR3 loop: CASSSEGLLADTQYF. In nucleotides, the CDR3 is TGTGCCAGCAGCTCAGAGGGACTACTGGCAGATACGCAGTATTTT.

V usage is TRBV10-3 and J usage is TRBJ1-5, with D perhaps TRBD1 (6 bases). The CDR3 covers 12 residues. Germline CDR1 and CDR2: ENHRY and SYGVKD. V gave up 4 bases and J gave up 7 bases, with 8 bases separating them. In DNA form, the CDR3 reads TGTGCCATCAGTGCAGGGGAACAGCCCCAGCATTTT. It codes for CAISAGEQPQHF.

This chain uses TRBV20-1 with TRBJ2-7, with 12 bases fitting TRBD2. The CDR3 sequence is 13 residues long. After removal of 4 bases from V and 6 bases from J, the junction contained 4 bases not matched to a gene. Germline V gene data show CDR1 as DFQATT and CDR2 as SNEGSKA (reference sequence). The CDR3 protein is CSAILAGGGEQYF. CDR3 nucleotides: TGCAGTGCTATACTAGCGGGGGGTGGCGAGCAGTACTTC.

The table lists this clonotype with a few counts. A clone one base away is much larger, so this may be a read error. J is TRBJ2-7 and V is TRBV12-3 or TRBV12-4, with D possibly matching TRBD2 (6 bases). This CDR3 is built from 16 residues. The V gene lost 6 bases and the J gene lost 7 bases, with 25 bases spanning the gap. DNA for the CDR3: TGTGCCAGCAGCTCGACTAGAAGGGTTAGGTACAATGAGCAGTACTTC. Protein sequence: CASSSTRRVRYNEQYF.

In the case of this clonotype: A much larger clone differs from this one at a single base, so this may be a read error. This rearrangement joins TRBV20-1 to TRBJ2-1; the D gene is possibly TRBD2 (7 bases). The CDR3 is made up of 17 amino acids. Germline values: CDR1 DFQATT, CDR2 SNEGSKA (reference sequence). CDR3 protein: CSARDLGGGNSYNGQFF. The CDR3 DNA reads as TGCAGTGCTAGAGACTTAGGGGGGGGGAACTCCTACAATGGGCAGTTCTTC.

This clonotype showed up just a few times. The chain is built from TRBV28 and TRBJ1-5; D gene ambiguous. Germline V gene lookup returns CDR1 MDHEN and CDR2 SYDVKM. This CDR3 region has 16 residues. With 5 bases removed from V and 6 bases from J, the gap between germline ends came to 20 bases. CDR3 amino acids: CASSPLRRGEGQPQHF. CDR3 DNA sequence: TGTGCCAGCAGTCCCCTACGCCGCGGCGAGGGTCAGCCCCAGCATTTT.